This T cell receptor beta chain emerged from a study of blood T cell repertoires in COVID-19 (TCRdb year 2020). For context, the study as a whole: The collaborator samples originated in the United States, Italy and Spain and spanned the acute and convalescent phases of COVID-19. Subjects who had been exposed to COVID-19, were actively infected with it, or had recovered from it provided the deeply sampled blood TCRbeta repertoires that made up the dataset. The samples were drawn from the first 160 participants of the ongoing ImmuneRACE study and from 950 to 1,500 subjects provided by 6 global collaborators. The repertoires were released in a freely available public database intended as a resource for research on the immune response to SARS-CoV-2. Where available, HLA class I and class II types were taken from metadata supplied by the sample provider and were not determined by assay-based typing. The sample metadata nearly always contained a de-identified subject ID, COVID-19 status, age in years and sex. The prospective study material was composed of cDNA or gDNA derived from T cells, B-cell-depleted T cells, or PBMCs. The paper's findings and limits, for the study overall: The quantity of clinical and demographic metadata differed by source and by participant and was supplied without curation.

In Seattle, one collaborating source enrolled patients while the infection was active and tracked those patients longitudinally over the course of disease. Each collaborating institution followed its own protocols to collect whole blood in K2EDTA tubes. Collaborator samples were shipped for TCRbeta analysis as frozen whole blood, isolated PBMCs, or DNA extracted from either sample type. TCRbeta CDR3 regions were amplified from genomic DNA by means of the immunoSEQ Assay, a bias-controlled multiplex PCR. Processing in the source paper ran as follows. Nucleated cell counts per sample were estimated from amplification of reference gene primers within the assay. To quantify the absolute abundance of each unique TCRbeta CDR3 rearrangement, sequence reads were collapsed and filtered. For each sample, productive Simpson clonality was calculated by taking the square root of Simpson's diversity index across productive rearrangements. Entries here come from immuneACCESS through TCRdb and include only in-frame sequences with V and J called. Some clones fail to appear in such tables; in the studies checked, an unresolved V gene covers under half of the shortfall, and the cause of the remainder is unknown. That table furnishes V, J and clone size, whereas the DNA furnished D and trimming. Here the sample has approximately 290,000 clones; about 86% occur a single time. The top ten clones comprise about 15% of the sample.

Here V drops 0 bases and J drops 4 bases, and the junction holds 11 bases not matched to any gene. Its CDR3 holds 17 amino acids, cysteine through phenylalanine. Solely the CDR3 DNA is kept, with 51 bases framed from the first base. CDR1 and CDR2 (MGHRA, YSYEKL) derive from the germline V gene. In this sample, this clone turned up a few times. It lacks a known antigen. Base qualities are not provided; no much larger clone lies one nucleotide away. The sequence was collected from a person aged 70 to 85 with COVID-19, enrolled during active disease. Input material: peripheral blood. The sequence is built from TRBV4-1 and TRBJ1-1, with 7 bases matching TRBD1. The nucleotides are TGCGCCAGCAGCCAAGATCGGGGGACAGTCGTAGGCACTGAAGCTTTCTTT. Its translation reads: CASSQDRGTVVGTEAFF.